This T cell receptor (beta chain) was obtained from a study of identical twins. Study findings and constraints: Out-of-frame alpha sequences common to twins were enriched for low generation probability. Conclusions leaned on cross-sectional statistical analysis and did not track the same donors over time.

It was template switching that added a universal primer site, and there were unique molecular identifiers on the cDNA. TCRdb used MiXCR to reprocess the 5' RACE reads, holding one entry per CDR3 protein. This repertoire shows 700,000 or so distinct CDR3 sequences, more than 6.5% found once; its top ten account for 0.8% to 1%. Per germline, CDR1 MDHEN and CDR2 SYDVKM. The V end was cut by 6 bases, the J end by 3 bases, with 8 bases between. The CDR3 extends over 12 amino acids. Remarks on this clonotype: Antigen unknown.

The sample was also reused in another study, on yellow fever vaccine responses in identical twins. According to that study: After vaccination, twins' T cell response reportedly seemed partly convergent, partly personalized.

The clonotype originates from a woman in her late teens or twenties in good health. The sequenced sample consisted of PBMCs. This chain uses TRBV28 with TRBJ1-2; unclear D gene. The CDR3 loop reads CASRHSYYGYTF. CDR3 in DNA: TGTGCCAGCAGGCACAGCTACTATGGCTACACCTTC.